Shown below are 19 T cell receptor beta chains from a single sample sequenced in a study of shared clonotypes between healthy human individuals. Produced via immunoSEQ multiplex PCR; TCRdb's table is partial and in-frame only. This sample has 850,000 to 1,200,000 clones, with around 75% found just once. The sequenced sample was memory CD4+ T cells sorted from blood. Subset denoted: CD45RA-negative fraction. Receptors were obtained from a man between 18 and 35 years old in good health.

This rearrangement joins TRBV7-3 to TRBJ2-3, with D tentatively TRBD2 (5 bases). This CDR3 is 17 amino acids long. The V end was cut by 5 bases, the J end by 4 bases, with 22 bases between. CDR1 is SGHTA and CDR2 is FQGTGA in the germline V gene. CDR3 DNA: TGTGCCAGCAGCCGAAACCGCGCCGGGAAGGGCGCAGATACGCAGTATTTT. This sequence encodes CASSRNRAGKGADTQYF.

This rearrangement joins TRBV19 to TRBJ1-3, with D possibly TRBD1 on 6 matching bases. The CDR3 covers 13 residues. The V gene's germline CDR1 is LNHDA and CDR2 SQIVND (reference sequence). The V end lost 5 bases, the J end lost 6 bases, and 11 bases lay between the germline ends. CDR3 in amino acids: CASSSTGLNTIYF. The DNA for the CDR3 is TGTGCCAGTAGTTCGACAGGACTAAACACCATATATTTT.

CDR3: CSVEEYLARVPNYGYTF. The CDR3 nucleotides read TGCAGCGTTGAAGAATATCTGGCAAGGGTTCCTAACTATGGCTACACCTTC. The chain recombines TRBV29-1 with TRBJ1-2; D uncertain. The CDR3 runs 17 residues. Germline V gene sequence: CDR1 SQVTM, CDR2 ANQGSEA. V was shortened by 0 bases and J by 0 bases, with 17 bases between the two germline ends.

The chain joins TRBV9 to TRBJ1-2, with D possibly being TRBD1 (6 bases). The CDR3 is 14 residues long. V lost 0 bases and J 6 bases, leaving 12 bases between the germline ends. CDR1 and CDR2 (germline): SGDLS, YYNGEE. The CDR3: CASSVGGQSNGYTF. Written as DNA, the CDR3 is TGTGCCAGCAGCGTAGGCGGACAGTCTAATGGCTACACCTTC.

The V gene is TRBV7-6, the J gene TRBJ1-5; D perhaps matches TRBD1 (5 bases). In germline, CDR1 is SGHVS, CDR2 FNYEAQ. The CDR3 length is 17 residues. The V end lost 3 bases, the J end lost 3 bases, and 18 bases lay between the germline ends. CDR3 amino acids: CASSFGGGQDANQPQHF. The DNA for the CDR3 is TGTGCCAGCAGCTTTGGGGGTGGGCAGGATGCCAATCAGCCCCAGCATTTT.

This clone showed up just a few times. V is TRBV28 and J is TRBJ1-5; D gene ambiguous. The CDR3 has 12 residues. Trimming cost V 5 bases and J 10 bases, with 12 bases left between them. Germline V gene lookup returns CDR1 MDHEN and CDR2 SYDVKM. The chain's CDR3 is CASSTSGIPQHF. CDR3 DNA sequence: TGTGCCAGCAGTACATCCGGGATTCCCCAGCATTTT.

CDR3 sequence reads: CASSALPQGLAGVEQYF. In DNA, the CDR3 is TGTGCCAGCAGTGCGCTGCCCCAGGGACTAGCAGGAGTCGAGCAGTACTTC. The rearrangement uses TRBV6-1 and TRBJ2-7, with TRBD2 identical over 9 bases. CDR3 length equals 17 residues. Germline CDR1 and CDR2: MNHNS and SASEGT. Unmatched junction bases numbered 16, after V lost 4 bases and J lost 6 bases.

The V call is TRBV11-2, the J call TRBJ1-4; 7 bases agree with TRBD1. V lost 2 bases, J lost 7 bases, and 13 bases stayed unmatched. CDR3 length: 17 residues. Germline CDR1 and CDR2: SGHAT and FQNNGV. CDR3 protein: CASSLRGQGEIIEKLFF. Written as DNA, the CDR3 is TGTGCCAGCAGCTTACGGGGGCAGGGGGAAATAATTGAAAAACTGTTTTTT.

CDR3 region: CASSTGQGNTGELFF. The CDR3, as DNA: TGTGCCAGCAGCACTGGACAGGGAAACACCGGGGAGCTGTTTTTT. The rearrangement uses TRBV7-2 and TRBJ2-2; 8 bases are shared with TRBD1. V shed 5 bases, J shed 2 bases, and the junction held 4 bases outside the gene matches. CDR3 length equals 15 residues. Germline loops: CDR1 SGHTA, CDR2 FQGNSA.

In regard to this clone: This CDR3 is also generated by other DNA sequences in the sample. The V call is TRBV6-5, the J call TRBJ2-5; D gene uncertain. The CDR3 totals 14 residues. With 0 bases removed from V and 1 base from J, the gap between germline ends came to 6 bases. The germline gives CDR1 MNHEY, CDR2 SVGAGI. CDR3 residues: CASSYSALQETQYF. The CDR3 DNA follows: TGTGCCAGCAGTTACTCCGCCCTCCAAGAGACCCAGTACTTC.

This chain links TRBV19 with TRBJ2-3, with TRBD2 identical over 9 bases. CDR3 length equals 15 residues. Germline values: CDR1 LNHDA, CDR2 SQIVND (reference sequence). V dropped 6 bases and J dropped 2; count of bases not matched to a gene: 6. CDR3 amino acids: CASSTTSGHTDTQYF. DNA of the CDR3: TGTGCCAGTAGCACTACTAGCGGGCACACAGATACGCAGTATTTT.

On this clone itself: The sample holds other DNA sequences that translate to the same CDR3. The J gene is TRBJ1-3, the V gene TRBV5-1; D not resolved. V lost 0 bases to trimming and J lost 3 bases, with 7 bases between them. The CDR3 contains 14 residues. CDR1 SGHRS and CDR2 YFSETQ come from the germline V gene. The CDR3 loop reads CASSLGDSGNTIYF. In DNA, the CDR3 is TGCGCCAGCAGCTTGGGAGATAGTGGAAACACCATATATTTT. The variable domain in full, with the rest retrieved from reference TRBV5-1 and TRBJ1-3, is KAGVTQTPRYLIKTRGQQVTLSCSPISGHRSVSWYQQTPGQGLQFLFEYFSETQRNKGNFPGRFSGRQFSNSRSEMNVSTLELGDSALYLCASSLGDSGNTIYFGEGSWLTVV.

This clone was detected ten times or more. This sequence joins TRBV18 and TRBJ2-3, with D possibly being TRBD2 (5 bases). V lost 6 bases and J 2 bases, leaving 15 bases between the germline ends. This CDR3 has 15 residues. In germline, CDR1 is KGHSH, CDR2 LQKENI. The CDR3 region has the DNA TGTGCCAGCTCGCTAGAGCGGAGCAACACAGATACGCAGTATTTT. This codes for CASSLERSNTDTQYF.

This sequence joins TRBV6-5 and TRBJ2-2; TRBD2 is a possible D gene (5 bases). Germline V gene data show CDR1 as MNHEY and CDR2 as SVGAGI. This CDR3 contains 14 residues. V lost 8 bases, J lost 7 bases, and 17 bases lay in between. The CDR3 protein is CASFPRGSGGELFF. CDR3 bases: TGTGCCAGCTTCCCGCGAGGGTCGGGCGGGGAGCTGTTTTTT.

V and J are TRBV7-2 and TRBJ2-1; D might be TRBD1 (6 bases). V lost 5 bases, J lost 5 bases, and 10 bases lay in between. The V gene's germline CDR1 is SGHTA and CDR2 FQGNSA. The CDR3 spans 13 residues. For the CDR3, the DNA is TGTGCCAGCAGCCGCCGGACAGACAATGAGCAGTTCTTC. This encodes CASSRRTDNEQFF.

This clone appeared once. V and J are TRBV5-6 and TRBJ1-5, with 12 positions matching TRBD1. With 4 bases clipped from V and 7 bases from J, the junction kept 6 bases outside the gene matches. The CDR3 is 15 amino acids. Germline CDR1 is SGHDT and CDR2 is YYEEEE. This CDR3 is CASSAGTGGGQPQHF. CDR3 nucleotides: TGTGCCAGCAGCGCCGGGACAGGGGGCGGACAGCCCCAGCATTTT. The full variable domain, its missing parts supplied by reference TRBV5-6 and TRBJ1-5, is DAGVTQSPTHLIKTRGQQVTLRCSPKSGHDTVSWYQQALGQGPQFIFQYYEEEERQRGNFPDRFSGHQFPNYSSELNVNALLLGDSALYLCASSAGTGGGQPQHFGDGTRLSIL.

As DNA, the CDR3 is TGCGCCAGCAGCCAAGATCACGGGGGGCCCTTTGCCAAAAACATTCAGTACTTC. Protein: CASSQDHGGPFAKNIQYF. The rearrangement uses TRBV4-3 and TRBJ2-4, with a tentative D call TRBD2 (7 bases). The CDR3 is 18 amino acids. V was clipped by 0 bases and J by 1 base, with 16 bases between them. CDR1 and CDR2 from the germline V gene are LGHNA and YSLEER.

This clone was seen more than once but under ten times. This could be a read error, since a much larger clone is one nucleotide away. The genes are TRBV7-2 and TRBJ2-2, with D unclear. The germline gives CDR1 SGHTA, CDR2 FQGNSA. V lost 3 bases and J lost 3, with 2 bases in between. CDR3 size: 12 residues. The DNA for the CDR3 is TGTGCCAGCAGCTTCGACACCGGGGAGCTGTTTTTT. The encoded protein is CASSFDTGELFF.

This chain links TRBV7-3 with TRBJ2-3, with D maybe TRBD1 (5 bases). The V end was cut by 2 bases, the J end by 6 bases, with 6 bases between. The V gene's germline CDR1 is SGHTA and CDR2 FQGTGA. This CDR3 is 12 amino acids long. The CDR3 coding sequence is TGTGCCAGCAGCTTACAGGGTGATACGCAGTATTTT. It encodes CASSLQGDTQYF.